Below are 14 T cell receptor beta chains sequenced from a single sample in a study of T cells in Graves' hyperthyroidism and ophthalmopathy. The source material, RNA transcripts, was used to amplify TCR beta CDR3 regions. Carried out on the TCR CDR3, a first-round RT-PCR used the HTBI primer set. TCRdb reprocessed the multiplex PCR reads with MiXCR, giving one entry per CDR3 protein. The sample yields fewer than 850,000 distinct CDR3 sequences, around 16% seen once. Sequencing input: blood. Every receptor here comes from a man aged 50 or older with Graves' hyperthyroidism.

This clonotype appeared many times. The chain couples TRBV7-3 to TRBJ1-2, with D unclear. Trimming stripped 3 bases from V and 6 bases from J, with 11 bases between. Per the germline V gene, CDR1 is SGHTA and CDR2 is FQGTGA. This CDR3 is 13 amino acids long. In DNA form, the CDR3 reads TGTGCCAGCAGCTTCTCGGTTGGGAATGGCTACACCTTC. Protein: CASSFSVGNGYTF.

The chain joins TRBV5-1 to TRBJ2-1; 8 bases are shared with TRBD2. The V gene end was trimmed by 4 bases and the J gene end by 9 bases; junction bases not matched to a gene: 9. The CDR3 extends over 14 amino acids. Germline CDR1 reads SGHRS; CDR2 reads YFSETQ. The CDR3 bases are TGCGCCAGCAGCCCCCCGGGAGGGGGGGTTGAGCAGTTCTTC. It specifies CASSPPGGGVEQFF. Variable domain in full (rest from reference TRBV5-1 and TRBJ2-1): KAGVTQTPRYLIKTRGQQVTLSCSPISGHRSVSWYQQTPGQGLQFLFEYFSETQRNKGNFPGRFSGRQFSNSRSEMNVSTLELGDSALYLCASSPPGGGVEQFFGPGTRLTVL.

This clonotype showed up just a few times. The CDR3 DNA reads as TGTGCCAGTAGTTATCCTGCCCAAAATGAAGCTTTCTTT. Translation gives CASSYPAQNEAFF. This chain uses TRBV19 with TRBJ1-1; D call uncertain. There are 13 residues in the CDR3. Trimming cost V 5 bases and J 7 bases, with 14 bases left between them. Germline V gives CDR1 LNHDA, CDR2 SQIVND (reference sequence).

This clonotype was detected many times. The genes are TRBV5-1 and TRBJ2-1, with 8 bases that match TRBD2. Germline CDR1 is SGHRS and CDR2 is YFSETQ. The junction had 6 bases not matched to a gene; V was cut back by 2 bases and J by 5 bases. The CDR3 contains 15 residues. The CDR3 DNA sequence: TGCGCCAGCAGCTTCTTAGCGGGAAGTGACAATGAGCAGTTCTTC. Protein product: CASSFLAGSDNEQFF.

This clonotype has a count of ten or more. The rearrangement uses TRBV6-1 and TRBJ2-5; D may be TRBD1 or TRBD2 (5 bases each). The ends were cut back, 5 bases at V and 9 bases at J, with 34 bases in the middle. Germline V gives CDR1 MNHNS, CDR2 SASEGT. The CDR3 is 19 residues long. DNA of the CDR3: TGTGCCAGCAGTCTTTTTAAACCGACAGCTTCCTCAACAAGAGGGGCCCAGTACTTC. It translates to CASSLFKPTASSTRGAQYF.

The rearrangement uses TRBV27 and TRBJ2-1; D is unresolved. CDR3 size: 15 residues. The V gene's germline CDR1 is MNHEY and CDR2 SMNVEV (reference sequence). V shed 6 bases and J shed 1 base, with 13 bases lying between them. CDR3 in amino acids: CASRSLGKSYNEQFF. The CDR3 bases are TGTGCCAGCAGGTCCCTAGGGAAATCCTACAATGAGCAGTTCTTC.

The chain uses TRBV5-1 and TRBJ2-3, with D perhaps TRBD1 or TRBD2 (5 bases each). V was pared by 3 bases and J by 12 bases, with 17 bases between. CDR3 length equals 13 residues. The germline gives CDR1 SGHRS, CDR2 YFSETQ. CDR3 residues: CASSWEVGDVQYF. DNA of the CDR3: TGCGCCAGCAGCTGGGAAGTGGGGGACGTTCAGTATTTT.

The chain uses TRBV15 and TRBJ2-6; 9 bases fit TRBD2. Trimming took 5 bases from V and 1 from J; bases not matched to a gene: 6. Germline V gene lookup returns CDR1 LNHNV and CDR2 YYDKDF (reference sequence). This CDR3 is built from 17 residues. The CDR3 sequence is CATSSRTSASGANVLTF. The DNA of the CDR3 is TGTGCCACCAGCTCCCGGACTAGCGCATCTGGGGCCAACGTCCTGACTTTC.

This clonotype has a count of ten or more. The DNA for the CDR3 is TGTGCCAGCAGTTTGCTTGACGACAGGGGATCCCAGTACTTC. This gives the protein CASSLLDDRGSQYF. The J gene is TRBJ2-5, the V gene TRBV27; 8 bases are a match to TRBD1. This CDR3 is 14 amino acids long. V lost 3 bases, J lost 9 bases, and 9 bases stayed unmatched. CDR1 is MNHEY, CDR2 SMNVEV, per germline (reference sequence).

The chain uses TRBV30 and TRBJ2-5; 11 nucleotides line up with TRBD2. Germline CDR1 reads GTSNPN; CDR2 reads SVGIG (reference sequence). This CDR3 contains 16 residues. Unmatched junction bases numbered 7, after V lost 2 bases and J lost 2 bases. The CDR3 region is CAWSSTRLAGQETQYF. Written as DNA, the CDR3 is TGTGCCTGGAGTTCTACTCGACTAGCGGGGCAAGAGACCCAGTACTTC.

This clonotype was seen repeatedly, ten times or more. The chain links TRBV28 to TRBJ2-7; 11 bases line up with TRBD2. The CDR3 sequence is 14 residues long. CDR1 MDHEN and CDR2 SYDVKM come from the germline V gene. V gave up 3 bases and J gave up 2 bases; unmatched junction bases: 0. The CDR3 protein is CASSLTSGTYEQYF. The CDR3, as DNA: TGTGCCAGCAGTTTGACTAGCGGGACCTACGAGCAGTACTTC.

This clonotype occurred many times. The rearrangement joins TRBV7-2 to TRBJ2-5; 7 nucleotides match TRBD1. CDR3 length equals 15 residues. The V and J ends lost 5 bases and 5 bases, in that order; junction bases with no gene match: 11. Germline V gene data show CDR1 as SGHTA and CDR2 as FQGNSA. The CDR3 DNA reads as TGTGCCAGCAGCCTTATGACAGGGTTAAAGGAGACCCAGTACTTC. It is translated as CASSLMTGLKETQYF.

This clonotype has a count of ten or more. The chain combines TRBV13 with TRBJ2-7, with unresolved D. CDR3 length equals 13 residues. The germline gives CDR1 PRHDT, CDR2 FYEKMQ (reference sequence). Trimming shortened V by 2 bases and J by 5 bases, and 10 bases separated the two germline ends. The CDR3 nucleotides read TGTGCCAGCAGCTTAATCGGTGGCGACGAGCAGTACTTC. Its translation is CASSLIGGDEQYF.

This clonotype was recorded a few times. This chain uses TRBV18 with TRBJ2-7; D possibly uses TRBD1 or TRBD2 (5 bases each). Germline V gene data show CDR1 as KGHSH and CDR2 as LQKENI. V gave up 1 base and J gave up 4 bases, with 20 bases separating them. The CDR3 totals 17 residues. The CDR3 coding sequence is TGTGCCAGCTCACCACTGGTTCCTTCCGGGGCGGCTTACGAGCAGTACTTC. This translates into CASSPLVPSGAAYEQYF.